Listed below are T cell receptor beta chains from one sample, sequenced in a study of T cells in tumors and immune-related adverse events. Method: immunoSEQ multiplex PCR; TCRdb's copy keeps in-frame clones and lacks some. The sample consists of about 11,000 clones, 85% to 95% of them appearing once. Sequenced material: lymph node tissue, taken from a patient treated with anti-PD-1 therapy. The receptors derive from a female donor with metastatic renal cell carcinoma. The CDR3 runs from the conserved cysteine through the conserved F or W. The D gene is left open where the match is weak. Size values are once, few and many counts, or a class for expanded clones, and some rows have none.

once	TRBD2	TRBJ2-5	TRBV6-8	CASSYVSGGYQETQYF	TGTGCCAGCAGTTACGTAAGCGGGGGCTACCAAGAGACCCAGTACTTC
.	TRBD1	TRBJ1-2	TRBV6-1	CASSELQGAYGYTF	TGTGCCAGCAGTGAACTACAGGGGGCTTATGGCTACACCTTC
.	TRBD1	TRBJ2-1	TRBV10-3	CAISESTGPDNEQFF	TGTGCCATCAGTGAGTCGACAGGGCCGGACAATGAGCAGTTCTTC
.	.	TRBJ1-4	TRBV13	CASSSNGLEKLFF	TGTGCCAGCAGCTCGAACGGACTCGAAAAACTGTTTTTT
.	.	TRBJ2-1	TRBV15	CATSRDKQFGNEQFF	TGTGCCACCAGCAGAGATAAACAGTTTGGCAATGAGCAGTTCTTC
.	.	TRBJ1-5	TRBV6-1	CASSEALWGNQPQHF	TGTGCCAGCAGTGAAGCGCTCTGGGGCAATCAGCCCCAGCATTTT
.	.	TRBJ1-5	TRBV5-1	CASSLGPRNQPQHF	TGCGCCAGCAGCTTGGGTCCTAGAAATCAGCCCCAGCATTTT
.	.	TRBJ2-7	TRBV2	CASSEAWDPYEQYF	TGTGCCAGCAGTGAGGCCTGGGATCCCTACGAGCAGTACTTC
.	.	TRBJ2-1	TRBV18	CASSPRQEANEQFF	TGTGCCAGCTCACCGAGACAAGAGGCGAATGAGCAGTTCTTC
.	.	TRBJ2-2	TRBV21-1	CASIESSSNTGELFF	TGTGCCAGCATTGAGAGCTCCTCGAACACCGGGGAGCTGTTTTTT
.	.	TRBJ1-1	TRBV5-1	CASSLATESTAFF	TGCGCCAGCAGCTTGGCAACGGAGAGCACGGCTTTCTTT
.	.	TRBJ2-7	TRBV7-8	CASSLDSTYEQYF	TGTGCCAGCAGCCTGGACAGCACCTACGAGCAGTACTTC
.	TRBD1	TRBJ2-3	TRBV11-2	CASSLGTGGDTQYF	TGTGCCAGCAGCTTGGGGACAGGAGGGGATACGCAGTATTTT
.	.	TRBJ2-7	TRBV4-1	CASSRGQRGEQYF	TGCGCCAGCAGCCGGGGGCAGAGGGGGGAGCAGTACTTC
.	TRBD2	TRBJ2-1	TRBV5-6	CASSEKTGFLAGDEQFF	TGTGCCAGCAGCGAAAAGACAGGGTTCCTAGCGGGAGATGAGCAGTTCTTC
few	.	TRBJ2-7	TRBV14	CASSPGWHDLHEQYF	TGTGCCAGCAGCCCTGGGTGGCACGACCTCCACGAGCAGTACTTC
.	.	TRBJ2-1	TRBV5-8	CASSFAVRTRNEQFF	TGTGCCAGCAGCTTTGCGGTCCGTACCAGGAATGAGCAGTTCTTC
.	.	TRBJ2-7	TRBV14	CASSSAGLPYEQYF	TGTGCCAGCAGCTCAGCCGGGTTGCCCTACGAGCAGTACTTC
.	.	TRBJ2-6	TRBV7-9	CASTLWGASSSGANVLTF	TGTGCCAGCACCCTATGGGGGGCATCCAGCTCTGGGGCCAACGTCCTGACTTTC
.	.	TRBJ1-3	TRBV9	CASSVSEGLGNTIYF	TGTGCCAGCAGCGTATCGGAAGGGTTAGGAAACACCATATATTTT
.	.	TRBJ2-7	TRBV7-8	CASSSGQGGYEQYF	TGTGCCAGCAGCTCAGGACAAGGTGGCTACGAGCAGTACTTC
.	.	TRBJ2-1	TRBV27	CASSLYEGEQFF	TGTGCCAGCAGTTTATACGAAGGTGAGCAGTTCTTC
once	TRBD1	TRBJ1-1	TRBV10-3	CAIRTGANTEAFF	TGTGCCATCAGGACAGGGGCAAACACTGAAGCTTTCTTT
.	.	TRBJ2-1	TRBV6-5	CASSYSGPSYNEQFF	TGTGCCAGCAGTTACTCAGGTCCTTCCTACAATGAGCAGTTCTTC
.	.	TRBJ1-2	TRBV27	CASSPWGLSSGSNYGYTF	TGTGCCAGCAGTCCATGGGGCCTTAGCAGCGGGAGTAACTATGGCTACACCTTC
once	.	TRBJ2-4	TRBV29-1	CSVTGTSRDIQYF	TGCAGCGTCACTGGGACTTCTCGGGACATTCAGTACTTC
.	.	TRBJ1-1	TRBV15	CATSREWGANTEAFF	TGTGCCACCAGCAGAGAATGGGGAGCGAACACTGAAGCTTTCTTT
.	TRBD1	TRBJ1-1	TRBV11-1	CASSLDRGTTEAFF	TGTGCCAGCAGCCTAGACAGGGGAACCACTGAAGCTTTCTTT
.	.	TRBJ2-7	TRBV7-6	CASSLGNFPDEQYF	TGTGCCAGCAGCTTAGGAAATTTTCCGGACGAGCAGTACTTC
.	.	TRBJ1-5	TRBV4-3	CASSQDPGTNQPQHF	TGCGCCAGCAGCCAAGACCCAGGTACCAATCAGCCCCAGCATTTT
.	.	TRBJ2-7	TRBV5-8	CASSPRTLTYEQYF	TGTGCCAGCAGCCCTAGGACTCTCACCTACGAGCAGTACTTC
.	.	TRBJ2-7	TRBV7-6	CASSPIGTYEQYF	TGTGCCAGCAGCCCGATCGGAACCTACGAGCAGTACTTC
.	.	TRBJ2-2	TRBV7-7	CASSLGYTGELFF	TGTGCTAGCAGCTTAGGGTACACCGGGGAGCTGTTTTTT
.	.	TRBJ1-5	TRBV19	CASSNPGMGNQPQHF	TGTGCCAGTAGTAATCCAGGGATGGGCAATCAGCCCCAGCATTTT
few	.	TRBJ2-1	TRBV13	CASSLGHEQFF	TGTGCCAGCAGCTTAGGTCATGAGCAGTTCTTC
.	TRBD2	TRBJ2-3	TRBV13	CASSGLAVVASTDTQYF	TGTGCCAGCAGCGGACTAGCGGTTGTTGCTAGCACAGATACGCAGTATTTT
.	TRBD2	TRBJ2-3	TRBV6-6	CASSREGPSTDTQYF	TGTGCCAGCTCACGGGAGGGCCCTAGCACAGATACGCAGTATTTT
.	.	TRBJ2-5	TRBV19	CASSEGVEETQYF	TGTGCCAGTAGTGAGGGGGTGGAGGAGACCCAGTACTTC
.	TRBD1	TRBJ1-1	TRBV5-8	CASSRDRGNTEAFF	TGTGCCAGCAGCCGAGACAGGGGAAACACTGAAGCTTTCTTT
.	TRBD2	TRBJ2-1	TRBV11-2	CASTSFLADSYNEQFF	TGTGCCAGCACCTCCTTCCTAGCGGACTCCTACAATGAGCAGTTCTTC
.	TRBD1	TRBJ1-5	TRBV28	CASSVPGQGHQPQHF	TGTGCCAGCAGTGTACCGGGACAGGGACATCAGCCCCAGCATTTT
.	.	TRBJ2-6	TRBV5-1	CASSRQATGANVLTF	TGCGCCAGCAGCCGACAGGCTACTGGGGCCAACGTCCTGACTTTC
.	.	TRBJ2-1	TRBV27	CASSLEVGSYNEQFF	TGTGCCAGCAGTTTAGAGGTGGGCTCCTACAATGAGCAGTTCTTC
.	.	TRBJ2-5	TRBV30	CAWRTGLGLIETQYF	TGTGCCTGGAGAACAGGGCTGGGATTAATAGAGACCCAGTACTTC
.	.	TRBJ2-2	TRBV4-2	CASSQVVDEAELFF	TGTGCCAGCAGCCAAGTCGTAGATGAGGCGGAGCTGTTTTTT
.	TRBD2	TRBJ2-7	TRBV7-9	CASSSGLAGDEQYF	TGTGCCAGCAGCTCGGGACTAGCAGGCGACGAGCAGTACTTC
.	.	TRBJ1-6	TRBV18	CASSSRTGVYNSPLHF	TGTGCCAGCTCATCGCGAACCGGGGTCTATAATTCACCCCTCCACTTT
once	TRBD2	TRBJ2-3	TRBV6-5	CASSSTSGDSDTQYF	TGTGCCAGCAGTAGTACTAGCGGGGACTCAGATACGCAGTATTTT
once	.	TRBJ2-7	TRBV18	CASSPRGGEQYF	TGTGCCAGCTCACCAAGGGGTGGCGAGCAGTACTTC
.	TRBD2	TRBJ2-7	TRBV7-9	CASSSRTSGLFDEQYF	TGTGCCAGCAGCTCCCGGACTAGCGGGTTATTCGACGAGCAGTACTTC
.	.	TRBJ2-1	TRBV6-5	CASHAGWLYNEQFF	TGTGCCAGCCATGCGGGGTGGCTCTACAATGAGCAGTTCTTC